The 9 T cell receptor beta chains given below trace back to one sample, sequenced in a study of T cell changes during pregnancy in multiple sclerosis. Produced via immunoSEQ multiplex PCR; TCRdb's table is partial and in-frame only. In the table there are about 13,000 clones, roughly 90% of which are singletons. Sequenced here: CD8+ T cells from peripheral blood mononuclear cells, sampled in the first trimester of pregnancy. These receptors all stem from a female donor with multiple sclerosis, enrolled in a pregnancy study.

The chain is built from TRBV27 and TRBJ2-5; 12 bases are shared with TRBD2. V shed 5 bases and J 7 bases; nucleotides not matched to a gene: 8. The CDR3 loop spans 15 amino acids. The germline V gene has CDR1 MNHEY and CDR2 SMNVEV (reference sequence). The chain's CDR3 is CASSPLAGGWGTQYF. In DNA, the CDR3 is TGTGCCAGCAGTCCACTAGCGGGGGGTTGGGGGACCCAGTACTTC.

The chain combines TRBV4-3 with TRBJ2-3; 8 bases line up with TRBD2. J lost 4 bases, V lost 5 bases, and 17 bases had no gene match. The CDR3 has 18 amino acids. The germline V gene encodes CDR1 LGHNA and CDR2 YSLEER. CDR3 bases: TGCGCCAGCAGCTCTTATCACGACGGGGGGGCAGGCTCAGATACGCAGTATTTT. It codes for CASSSYHDGGAGSDTQYF.

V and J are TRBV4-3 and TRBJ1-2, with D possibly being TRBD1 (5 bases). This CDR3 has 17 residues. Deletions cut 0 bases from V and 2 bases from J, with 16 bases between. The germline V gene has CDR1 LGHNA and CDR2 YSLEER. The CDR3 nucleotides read TGCGCCAGCAGCCAAGAAGGCGGGACCCTGGGAAACTATGGCTACACCTTC. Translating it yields CASSQEGGTLGNYGYTF.

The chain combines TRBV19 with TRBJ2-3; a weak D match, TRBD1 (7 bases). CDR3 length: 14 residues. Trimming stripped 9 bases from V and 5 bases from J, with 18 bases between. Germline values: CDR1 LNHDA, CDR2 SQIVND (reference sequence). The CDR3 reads CASGWRGLGDTQYF. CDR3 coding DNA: TGTGCCAGCGGGTGGAGGGGGCTTGGAGATACGCAGTATTTT.

The CDR3 spells CASSVAGAAYEQYF. The CDR3 DNA sequence: TGTGCCAGCAGTGTGGCGGGGGCCGCCTACGAGCAGTACTTC. This chain uses TRBV6-5 with TRBJ2-7; the D gene is possibly TRBD2 (7 bases). The ends were cut back, 5 bases at V and 2 bases at J, with 13 bases in the middle. This CDR3 spans 14 amino acids. Germline lookup yields CDR1 MNHEY and CDR2 SVGAGI.

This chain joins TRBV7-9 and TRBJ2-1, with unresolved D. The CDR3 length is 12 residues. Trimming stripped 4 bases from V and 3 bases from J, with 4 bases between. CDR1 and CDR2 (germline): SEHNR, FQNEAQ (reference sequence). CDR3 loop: CASSSRYNEQFF. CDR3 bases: TGTGCCAGCAGCTCCCGCTACAATGAGCAGTTCTTC.

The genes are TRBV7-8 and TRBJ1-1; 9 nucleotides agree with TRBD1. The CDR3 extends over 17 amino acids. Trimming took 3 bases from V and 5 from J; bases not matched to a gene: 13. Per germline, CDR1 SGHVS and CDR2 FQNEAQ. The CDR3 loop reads CASSFPGQGWENTEAFF. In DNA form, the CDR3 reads TGTGCCAGCAGCTTCCCGGGACAGGGCTGGGAAAATACTGAAGCTTTCTTT. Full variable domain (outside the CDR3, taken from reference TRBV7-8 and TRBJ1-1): GAGVSQSPRYKVAKRGQDVALRCDPISGHVSLFWYQQALGQGPEFLTYFQNEAQLDKSGLPSDRFFAERPEGSVSTLKIQRTQQEDSAVYLCASSFPGQGWENTEAFFGQGTRLTVV.

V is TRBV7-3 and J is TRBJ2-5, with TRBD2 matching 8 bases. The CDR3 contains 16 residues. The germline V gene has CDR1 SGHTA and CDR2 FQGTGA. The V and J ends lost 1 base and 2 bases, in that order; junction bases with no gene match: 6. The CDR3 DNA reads TGTGCCAGCAGCTTAATGGAGCGGGGGATTCAAGAGACCCAGTACTTC. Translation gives CASSLMERGIQETQYF.

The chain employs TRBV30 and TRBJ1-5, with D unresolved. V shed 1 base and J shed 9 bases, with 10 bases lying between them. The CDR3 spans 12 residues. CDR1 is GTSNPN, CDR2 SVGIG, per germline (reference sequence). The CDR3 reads CAWSETSGPQHF. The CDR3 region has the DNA TGTGCCTGGAGTGAAACCTCAGGGCCCCAGCATTTT. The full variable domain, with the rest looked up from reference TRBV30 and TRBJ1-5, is SQTIHQWPATLVQPVGSPLSLECTVEGTSNPNLYWYRQAAGRGLQLLFYSVGIGQISSEVPQNLSASRPQDRQFILSSKKLLLSDSGFYLCAWSETSGPQHFGDGTRLSIL.